A single T cell receptor beta chain is shown here with its context. Its specificity is unknown. The sample comes from a study of human CD8 memory T cell subsets. Germline lookup yields CDR1 ENHRY and CDR2 SYGVKD. The CDR3 is 14 amino acids. Stem-like memory CD8+ T cells (TSTEM) were CCR7+ PD-1- TIGIT-. It was negative magnetic separation that enriched the total CD8+ T cells. UMI-labeled 5' RACE was used, and it produced the TCR beta libraries. Following a re-call of the 5' RACE reads, TCRdb has one entry per CDR3 protein and lacks DNA. In all, the sample yields some 17,000 distinct CDR3 sequences. Broader study findings: The overlap between stem-like memory and precursor exhausted T cell repertoires was minimal.

The chain has TRBV10-3 and TRBJ1-4; TCRdb returns TRBD1, unconfirmable since there is no DNA. The receptor was isolated from a human donor in good health. The specimen sequenced was CD8+ stem-like memory T cells (TSCM and TCM) sorted from PBMCs. Noted subset: stem-like memory CD8 T cells (TSTEM), CCR7+ PD-1- TIGIT-. CDR3 protein: CAIRGGSTNEKLFF.